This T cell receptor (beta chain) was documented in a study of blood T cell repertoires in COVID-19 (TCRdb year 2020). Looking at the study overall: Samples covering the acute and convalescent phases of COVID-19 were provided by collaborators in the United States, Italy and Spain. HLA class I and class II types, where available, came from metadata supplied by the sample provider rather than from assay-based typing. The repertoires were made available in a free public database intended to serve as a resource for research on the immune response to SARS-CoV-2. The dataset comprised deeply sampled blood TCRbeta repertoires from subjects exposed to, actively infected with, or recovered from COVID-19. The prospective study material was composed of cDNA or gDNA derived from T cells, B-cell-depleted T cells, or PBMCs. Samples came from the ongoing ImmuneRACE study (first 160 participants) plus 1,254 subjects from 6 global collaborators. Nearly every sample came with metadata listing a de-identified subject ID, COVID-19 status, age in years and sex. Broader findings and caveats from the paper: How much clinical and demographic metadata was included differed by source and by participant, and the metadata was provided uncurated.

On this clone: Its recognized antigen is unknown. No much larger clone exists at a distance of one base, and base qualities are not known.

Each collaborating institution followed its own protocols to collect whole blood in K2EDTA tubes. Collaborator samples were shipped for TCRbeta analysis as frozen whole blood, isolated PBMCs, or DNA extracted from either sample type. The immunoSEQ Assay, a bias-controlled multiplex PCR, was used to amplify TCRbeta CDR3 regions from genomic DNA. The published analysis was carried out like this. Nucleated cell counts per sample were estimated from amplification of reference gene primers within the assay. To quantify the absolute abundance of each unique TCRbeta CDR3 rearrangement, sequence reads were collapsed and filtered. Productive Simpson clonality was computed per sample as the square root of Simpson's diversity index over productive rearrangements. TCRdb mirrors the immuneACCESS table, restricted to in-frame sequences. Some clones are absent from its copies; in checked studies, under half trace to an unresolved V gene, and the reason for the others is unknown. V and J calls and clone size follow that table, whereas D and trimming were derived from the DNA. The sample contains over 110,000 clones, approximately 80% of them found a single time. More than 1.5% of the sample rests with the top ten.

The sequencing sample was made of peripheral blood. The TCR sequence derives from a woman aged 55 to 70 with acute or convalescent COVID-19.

CDR3 sequence: CASSWGTGLSEAFF. The DNA sequence is as follows: TGTGCCAGCAGTTGGGGGACAGGATTGAGTGAAGCTTTCTTT. Recombination connected TRBV27 to TRBJ1-1; TRBD1 aligns with 8 central bases. From the germline V gene (reference sequence), CDR1 is MNHEY and CDR2 is SMNVEV. Trimming accounts for 4 bases at V and 7 bases at J, while the number of junction bases matched to no gene is 8. The CDR3 sequence holds 14 residues, the cysteine and phenylalanine included. Only the CDR3 DNA is retained, 42 bases long and in frame from the first base.